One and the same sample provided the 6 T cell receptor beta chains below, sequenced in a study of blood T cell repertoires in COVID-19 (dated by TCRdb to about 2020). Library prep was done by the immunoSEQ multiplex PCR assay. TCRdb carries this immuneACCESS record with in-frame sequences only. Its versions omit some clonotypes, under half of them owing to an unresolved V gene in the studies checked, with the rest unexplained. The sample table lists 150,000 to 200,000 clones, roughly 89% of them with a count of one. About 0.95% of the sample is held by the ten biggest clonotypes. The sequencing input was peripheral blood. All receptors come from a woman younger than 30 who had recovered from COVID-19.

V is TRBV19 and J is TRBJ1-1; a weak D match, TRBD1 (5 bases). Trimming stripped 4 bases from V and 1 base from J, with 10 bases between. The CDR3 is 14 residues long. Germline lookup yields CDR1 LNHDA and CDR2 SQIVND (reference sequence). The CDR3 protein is CASSTQTANTEAFF. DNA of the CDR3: TGTGCCAGTAGTACCCAGACAGCGAACACTGAAGCTTTCTTT.

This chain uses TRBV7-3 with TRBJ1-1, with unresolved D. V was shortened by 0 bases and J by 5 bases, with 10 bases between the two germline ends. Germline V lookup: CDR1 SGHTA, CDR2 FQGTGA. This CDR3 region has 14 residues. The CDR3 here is CASSLTPAGTEAFF. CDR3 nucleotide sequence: TGTGCCAGCAGCTTAACACCGGCGGGGACTGAAGCTTTCTTT.

Here the CDR3 reads CASSRGQDNSPLHF. CDR3 DNA sequence: TGCGCCAGCAGTAGGGGACAGGATAATTCACCCCTCCACTTT. The rearrangement links TRBV10-2 to TRBJ1-6; 8 nucleotides match TRBD1. J gave up 5 bases and V 5 bases, and 2 bases lay outside the gene matches. The CDR3 is made up of 14 amino acids. CDR1 is WSHSY, CDR2 SAAADI, per germline.

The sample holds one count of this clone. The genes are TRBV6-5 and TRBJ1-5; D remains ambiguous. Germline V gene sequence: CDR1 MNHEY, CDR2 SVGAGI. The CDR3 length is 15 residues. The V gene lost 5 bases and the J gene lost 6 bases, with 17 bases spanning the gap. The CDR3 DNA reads TGTGCCAGCAGTCGGAATCAAGGCGCGGGTCAGCCCCAGCATTTT. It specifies CASSRNQGAGQPQHF.

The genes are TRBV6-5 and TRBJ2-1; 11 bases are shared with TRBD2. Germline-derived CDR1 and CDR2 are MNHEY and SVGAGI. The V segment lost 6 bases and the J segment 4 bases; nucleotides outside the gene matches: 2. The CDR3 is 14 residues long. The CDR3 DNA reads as TGTGCCAGCAGGGGGACTAGCGGTTACAATGAGCAGTTCTTC. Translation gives CASRGTSGYNEQFF.

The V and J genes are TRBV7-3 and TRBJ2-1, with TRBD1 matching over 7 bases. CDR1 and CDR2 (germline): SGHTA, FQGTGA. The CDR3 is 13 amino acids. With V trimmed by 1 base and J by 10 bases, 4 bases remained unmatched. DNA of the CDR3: TGTGCCAGCAGCTTAAGGGACAGCGGCGAGCAGTTCTTC. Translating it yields CASSLRDSGEQFF.